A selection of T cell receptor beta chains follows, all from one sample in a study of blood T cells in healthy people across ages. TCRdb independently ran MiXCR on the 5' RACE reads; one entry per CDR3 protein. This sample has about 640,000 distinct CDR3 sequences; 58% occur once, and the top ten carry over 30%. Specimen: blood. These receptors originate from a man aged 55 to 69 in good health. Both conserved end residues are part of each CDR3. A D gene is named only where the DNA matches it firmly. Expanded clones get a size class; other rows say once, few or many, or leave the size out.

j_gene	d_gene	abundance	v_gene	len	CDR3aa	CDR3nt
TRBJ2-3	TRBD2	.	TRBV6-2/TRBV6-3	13	CASLLAGTDTQYF	TGTGCCAGCCTACTAGCGGGGACAGATACGCAGTATTTT
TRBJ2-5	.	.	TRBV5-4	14	CASSPGTLTETQYF	TGTGCCAGCAGCCCCGGGACTTTGACGGAGACCCAGTACTTC
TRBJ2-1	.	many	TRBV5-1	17	CASSLGDMGAYYNEQFF	TGCGCCAGCAGCTTGGGGGATATGGGGGCTTACTACAATGAGCAGTTCTTC
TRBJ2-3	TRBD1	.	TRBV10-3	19	CAISATTATGGYSTDTQYF	TGTGCCATCAGTGCGACAACGGCGACAGGGGGCTATAGCACAGATACGCAGTATTTT
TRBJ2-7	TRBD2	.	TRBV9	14	CASSVGLAAYEQYF	TGTGCCAGCAGCGTAGGACTAGCGGCCTACGAGCAGTACTTC
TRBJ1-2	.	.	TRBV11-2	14	CASSLGGRNYGYTF	TGTGCCAGCAGCTTGGGGGGACGGAACTATGGCTACACCTTC
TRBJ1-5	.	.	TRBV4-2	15	CASSQDPAHNQPQHF	TGTGCCAGCAGCCAAGATCCGGCCCACAATCAGCCCCAGCATTTT
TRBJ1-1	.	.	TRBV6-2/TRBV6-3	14	CASSYSIGAEEAFF	TGTGCCAGCAGTTACTCGATAGGTGCAGAAGAAGCTTTCTTT
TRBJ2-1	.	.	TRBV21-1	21	CASSKAWGGPPGGLPYNEQFF	TGTGCCAGCAGCAAAGCTTGGGGGGGACCGCCGGGGGGTTTGCCCTACAATGAGCAGTTCTTC
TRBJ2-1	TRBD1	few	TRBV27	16	CASRRPGQGARNEQFF	TGTGCCAGCAGACGACCGGGACAGGGGGCGCGTAATGAGCAGTTCTTC
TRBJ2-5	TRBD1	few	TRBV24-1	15	CATSDDRGAGETQYF	TGTGCCACCAGTGACGACAGGGGGGCTGGGGAGACCCAGTACTTC
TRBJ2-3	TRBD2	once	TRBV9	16	CASSVGLADDLDTQYF	TGTGCCAGCAGCGTAGGGCTAGCGGATGATTTGGATACGCAGTATTTT
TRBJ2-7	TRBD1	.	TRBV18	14	CASSPIQGSYEQYF	TGTGCCAGCTCACCTATACAGGGGTCCTACGAGCAGTACTTC
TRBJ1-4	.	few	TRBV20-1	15	CSARDSTGIIEKLFF	TGCAGTGCTAGAGATTCCACAGGGATCATTGAAAAACTGTTTTTT
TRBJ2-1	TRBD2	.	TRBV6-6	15	CASSPATSGGHEQFF	TGTGCCAGCAGTCCTGCGACTAGCGGGGGACATGAGCAGTTCTTC
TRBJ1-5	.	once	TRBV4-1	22	CASSQDLPWLKLGTGPKSAQHF	TGCGCCAGCAGCCAAGATCTCCCATGGCTGAAATTGGGTACAGGCCCTAAATCAGCCCAGCATTTT
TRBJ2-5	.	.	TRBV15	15	CATSRDLGGGETQYF	TGTGCCACCAGCAGAGATCTGGGGGGCGGAGAGACCCAGTACTTC
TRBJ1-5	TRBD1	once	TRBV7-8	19	CVSSKGPRGTGGSNQPQHF	TGTGTCAGCAGCAAGGGCCCGAGGGGGACAGGGGGTTCCAATCAGCCCCAGCATTTT
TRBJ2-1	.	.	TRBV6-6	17	CASSSRAMGGARNEQFF	TGTGCCAGCTCCTCCCGAGCCATGGGCGGGGCGAGGAATGAGCAGTTCTTC
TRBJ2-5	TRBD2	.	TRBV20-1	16	CSARPGTSGRQETQYF	TGCAGTGCTAGACCCGGGACTAGCGGGAGGCAAGAGACCCAGTACTTC
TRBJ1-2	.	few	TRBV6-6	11	CATIQGYGYTF	TGTGCCACCATACAGGGATATGGCTACACCTTC
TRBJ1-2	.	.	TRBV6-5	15	CASSYAPAGGYGYTF	TGTGCCAGCAGTTACGCCCCAGCCGGCGGCTATGGCTACACCTTC
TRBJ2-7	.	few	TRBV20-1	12	CSARGTAYEQYF	TGCAGTGCTAGAGGGACAGCCTACGAGCAGTACTTC
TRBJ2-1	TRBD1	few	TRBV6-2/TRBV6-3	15	CASSLRTGGANEQFF	TGTGCCAGCAGCCTCAGGACAGGGGGTGCCAATGAGCAGTTCTTC
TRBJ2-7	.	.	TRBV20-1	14	CSASGDSAYYEQYF	TGCAGTGCCTCCGGGGACTCGGCTTATTACGAGCAGTACTTC
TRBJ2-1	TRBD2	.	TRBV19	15	CASTTVAGETNEQFF	TGTGCCAGTACCACTGTAGCGGGGGAGACCAATGAGCAGTTCTTC
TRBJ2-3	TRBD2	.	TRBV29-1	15	CSVEGVTSGTDTQYF	TGCAGCGTTGAAGGAGTAACTAGCGGCACAGATACGCAGTATTTT
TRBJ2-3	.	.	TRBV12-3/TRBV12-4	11	CAGSFGDTQYF	TGTGCCGGCAGCTTCGGGGATACGCAGTATTTT
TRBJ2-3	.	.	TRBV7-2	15	CASTLARLGTDTQYF	TGTGCCAGCACGTTAGCGCGTCTGGGCACAGATACGCAGTATTTT
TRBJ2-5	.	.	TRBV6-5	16	CASSYRSRVNQETQYF	TGTGCCAGCAGTTACCGATCCAGGGTAAACCAAGAGACCCAGTACTTC
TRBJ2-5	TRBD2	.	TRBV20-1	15	CSASDRTTGGETQYF	TGCAGTGCTAGTGATCGGACCACGGGGGGGGAGACCCAGTACTTC
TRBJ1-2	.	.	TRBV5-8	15	CASSLVGQRNYGYTF	TGTGCCAGCAGCTTGGTTGGACAGAGAAACTATGGCTACACCTTC
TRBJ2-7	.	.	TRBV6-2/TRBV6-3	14	CASSYRGRTYEQYF	TGTGCCAGCAGTTATAGGGGTCGGACCTACGAGCAGTACTTC
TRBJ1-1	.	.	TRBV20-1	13	CSALRGLNTEAFF	TGCAGTGCTTTAAGGGGGTTGAACACTGAAGCTTTCTTT
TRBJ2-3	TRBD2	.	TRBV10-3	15	CAITSSGGAGDTQYF	TGTGCCATCACTAGTAGCGGGGGGGCCGGAGATACGCAGTATTTT
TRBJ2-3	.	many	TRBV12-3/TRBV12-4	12	CASSLSGDTQYF	TGTGCCAGCAGTTTATCGGGGGATACGCAGTATTTT
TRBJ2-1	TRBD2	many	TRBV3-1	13	CASSGGGVYEQFF	TGTGCCAGCAGCGGCGGGGGGGTGTATGAGCAGTTCTTC
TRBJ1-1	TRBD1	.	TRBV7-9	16	CASSLGQGAMNTEAFF	TGTGCCAGCAGCTTAGGTCAGGGGGCAATGAACACTGAAGCTTTCTTT
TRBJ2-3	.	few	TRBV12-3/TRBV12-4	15	CASTLGGGQGDTQYF	TGTGCCAGCACTCTTGGGGGGGGGCAGGGAGATACGCAGTATTTT
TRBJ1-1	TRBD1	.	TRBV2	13	CASRDRLYTEAFF	TGTGCCAGCCGGGACAGATTGTACACTGAAGCTTTCTTT
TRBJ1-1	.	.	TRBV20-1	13	CSAPDGGNTEAFF	TGCAGTGCCCCCGACGGGGGGAACACTGAAGCTTTCTTT
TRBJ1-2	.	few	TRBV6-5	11	CAARMDYGYTF	TGTGCCGCCAGGATGGACTATGGCTACACCTTC
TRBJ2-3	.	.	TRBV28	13	CASRERYSDTQYF	TGTGCCAGCAGGGAGAGGTACTCAGATACGCAGTATTTT